The rows below give T cell receptor beta chains drawn from one sample of a study of CD8+ T cells in alopecia areata. The repertoire was sequenced with immunoSEQ multiplex PCR; TCRdb's copy has only in-frame clones and lacks some. The sample holds roughly 12,000 clones; more than 45% are singletons and the top ten take roughly 21%. The material sequenced was skin. The origin of the receptors is a human donor with alopecia areata. Both conserved end residues are part of each CDR3.

j_call,v_call,cdr3_aa
TRBJ1-1,TRBV29-1,CSVVAMNTEAFF
TRBJ2-5,TRBV4-1,CASSQGGAGIIETQYF
TRBJ2-3,TRBV7-3,CASSFQAGDEDTQYF
TRBJ2-7,TRBV5-1,CASSFGAYEQYF
TRBJ2-1,TRBV4-1,CASSQDGGLLVRIDNEQFF
TRBJ2-1,TRBV4-1,CASSQEFAGYNEQFF
TRBJ2-3,TRBV28,CASSPQTTISTDTQYF
TRBJ2-1,TRBV4-1,CASSPGWVQGGEQFF
TRBJ2-3,TRBV4-2,CASSGLARTDTQYF
TRBJ2-5,TRBV20-1,CSARGETQYF